This T cell receptor (beta chain) was recovered during a study of T-cell memory formation after mild COVID-19. Each CDR3 protein gets one entry after TCRdb re-called the 5' RACE reads with MiXCR. Of more than 450,000 distinct CDR3 sequences in the sample, 18% are singletons; the top ten hold more than 10%. Trimming took off 2 bases at V and 9 bases at J, with 20 bases between the two ends. Germline V gives CDR1 DFQATT, CDR2 SNEGSKA (reference sequence). The CDR3 covers 14 residues. The V gene is TRBV20-1, the J gene TRBJ2-7; no clear D gene. The TCR comes from an adult woman who had mild COVID-19 (a few samples of this study predate the infection). Cell type and time point are not known. Sequencing was done on a sample of PBMCs or a T cell subset sorted from them (not recorded which). The CDR3 nucleotides read TGCAGTGCTAGATCCGACCGAATAACGATCGGGCAGTACTTC. The encoded protein is CSARSDRITIGQYF.